This TCR beta chain stems from a study of technical replicates of blood from four donors. Using immunoSEQ multiplex PCR, the repertoire was profiled, and TCRdb retains in-frame clones only, with some absent. The repertoire consists of 65,000 to 95,000 clones, with 95% to 98% occurring once and the leading ten covering approximately 0.14%. V dropped 3 bases and J dropped 4 bases, with 14 bases sitting between them. Germline V CDR1 and CDR2: SGHNT, YYREEE (reference sequence). This CDR3 has 14 residues. In its sample, this clone was seen once. V is TRBV5-4 and J is TRBJ2-7; possible D gene TRBD1, 5 bases. The receptor comes from a human donor in good health. The sample taken for sequencing was T cells isolated from PBMCs. CDR3 loop: CASSSQGNRYEQYF. CDR3 DNA: TGTGCCAGCAGCTCCCAGGGTAATAGGTACGAGCAGTACTTC. The full variable domain, completed using reference TRBV5-4 and TRBJ2-7, is ETGVTQSPTHLIKTRGQQVTLRCSSQSGHNTVSWYQQALGQGPQFIFQYYREEENGRGNFPPRFSGLQFPNYSSELNVNALELDDSALYLCASSSQGNRYEQYFGPGTRLTVT.